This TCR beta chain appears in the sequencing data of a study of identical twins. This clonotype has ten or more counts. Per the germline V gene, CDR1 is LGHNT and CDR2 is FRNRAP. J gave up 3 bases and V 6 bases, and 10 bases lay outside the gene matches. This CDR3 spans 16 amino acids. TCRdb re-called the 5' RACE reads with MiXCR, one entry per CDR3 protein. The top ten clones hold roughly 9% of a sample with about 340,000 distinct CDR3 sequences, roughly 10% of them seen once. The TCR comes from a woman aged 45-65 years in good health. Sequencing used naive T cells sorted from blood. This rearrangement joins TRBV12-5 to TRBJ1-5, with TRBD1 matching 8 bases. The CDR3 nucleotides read TGTGCTAGTGGCGCAGGGGGCGCGGGGGTCAATCAGCCCCAGCATTTT. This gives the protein CASGAGGAGVNQPQHF.